The next 15 T cell receptor beta chains were all read from a single sample in a study of blood T cells in healthy people across ages. Through a sample-barcoded 5' primer and a J-beta primer mix, a second PCR was run for roughly 7 to 11 cycles. TCRdb passed the 5' RACE reads through MiXCR, listing each CDR3 protein once. The sample records roughly 720,000 distinct CDR3 sequences, roughly 50% being singletons. Input material: blood. All receptors derive from a man older than 75 in good health.

The chain is built from TRBV10-3 and TRBJ2-5; possibly TRBD1 or TRBD2 for D (5 bases each). Germline CDR1 is ENHRY and CDR2 is SYGVKD. The CDR3 totals 13 residues. The germline V and J ends were trimmed by 3 bases and 5 bases, with 10 bases remaining between them. CDR3 residues: CAISEGTGETQYF. DNA for the CDR3: TGTGCCATCAGTGAAGGGACCGGGGAGACCCAGTACTTC.

The V gene is TRBV28, the J gene TRBJ2-1, with 9 positions matching TRBD2. CDR1 is MDHEN and CDR2 is SYDVKM in the germline V gene. CDR3 length: 17 residues. Losses at the gene ends were 3 bases for V and 7 bases for J; bases not matched to a gene: 13. CDR3: CASSFRGLAGAGNEQFF. In DNA form, the CDR3 reads TGTGCCAGCAGTTTTCGGGGGTTAGCGGGAGCCGGGAATGAGCAGTTCTTC.

The chain combines TRBV4-2 with TRBJ2-5; 8 bases line up with TRBD2. The CDR3 consists of 17 residues. With V trimmed by 0 bases and J by 5 bases, 11 bases remained unmatched. Looked up from germline, CDR1 is LGHNA and CDR2 is YNFKEQ. The CDR3 nucleotides read TGTGCCAGCAGCCAAGATCAGGTCAGCGGGGGCTCGGAGACCCAGTACTTC. Translating gives CASSQDQVSGGSETQYF.

The CDR3 sequence is CASSKGPSVVETQYF. CDR3 coding DNA: TGTGCCAGCAGCAAAGGTCCTAGCGTCGTGGAGACCCAGTACTTC. J is TRBJ2-5 and V is TRBV21-1; the tabulated D call, TRBD2, remains unverified against the DNA. TRBV21-1 counts as a pseudogene. There are 15 residues in the CDR3.

The chain is built from TRBV27 and TRBJ1-4, with D tentatively TRBD1 (5 bases). CDR1 MNHEY and CDR2 SMNVEV come from the germline V gene (reference sequence). The CDR3 sequence is 16 residues long. Trimming pared 0 bases from V and 7 bases from J, leaving 15 bases between. CDR3 DNA: TGTGCCAGCAGTTTATCGGTTCGGGGTACAGGTGAAAAACTGTTTTTT. Its translation: CASSLSVRGTGEKLFF.

The chain recombines TRBV28 with TRBJ1-6; no reliable D call. The CDR3 consists of 14 residues. The V gene's germline CDR1 is MDHEN and CDR2 SYDVKM. The V gene lost 2 bases and the J gene lost 8 bases, with 10 bases spanning the gap. CDR3 in DNA: TGTGCCAGCAGTTTACGACGGTTAGATTCACCCCTCCACTTT. Protein sequence: CASSLRRLDSPLHF.

This clonotype has only a few counts. The CDR3 loop is CASSASIRASREQYF. The DNA of the CDR3 is TGTGCCAGCAGTGCCTCCATTCGGGCTAGCCGCGAGCAGTACTTC. The chain links TRBV28 to TRBJ2-7; TRBD2 might be the D (5 bases). CDR1 MDHEN and CDR2 SYDVKM come from the germline V gene. This CDR3 spans 15 amino acids. V lost 5 bases and J 6 bases, leaving 20 bases between the germline ends. Full variable domain (outside the CDR3, taken from reference TRBV28 and TRBJ2-7): DVKVTQSSRYLVKRTGEKVFLECVQDMDHENMFWYRQDPGLGLRLIYFSYDVKMKEKGDIPEGYSVSREKKERFSLILESASTNQTSMYLCASSASIRASREQYFGPGTRLTVT.

Comment on this clonotype: The junction differs from germline at one of its ends, possibly a read error. This chain links TRBV15 with TRBJ1-2, with D maybe TRBD1 (5 bases). Germline V gene sequence: CDR1 LNHNV, CDR2 YYDKDF (reference sequence). The CDR3 spans 13 residues. The CDR3 nucleotides are TGTGCCACCAGCGGGGACGGGAGCTATGACTACACCTTC. Translated, it gives CATSGDGSYDYTF.

This chain links TRBV27 with TRBJ2-5; 11 nucleotides align to TRBD2. The closer fit of TRBJ2-7 to the DNA end suggests the J call may be wrong. Germline lookup yields CDR1 MNHEY and CDR2 SMNVEV (reference sequence). This CDR3 is built from 16 residues. The CDR3 spells CASSWLAGGKVYEQYF. The CDR3 coding sequence is TGTGCCAGCAGTTGGCTAGCGGGAGGTAAAGTGTACGAGCAGTACTTC.

This chain connects TRBV3-1 to TRBJ2-5; 11 nucleotides agree with TRBD2. The V segment lost 5 bases and the J segment 2 bases; nucleotides outside the gene matches: 7. Germline V gives CDR1 LGHDT, CDR2 YNNKEL (reference sequence). This CDR3 is 16 amino acids long. As DNA, the CDR3 is TGTGCCAGCAGCTACCGACTAGCGGGAAAGCAAGAGACCCAGTACTTC. It codes for CASSYRLAGKQETQYF.

This clonotype was seen only a few times. This chain uses TRBV7-9 with TRBJ2-7, with TRBD2 matching 11 bases. This CDR3 spans 18 amino acids. CDR1 and CDR2 from the germline V gene are SEHNR and FQNEAQ (reference sequence). V lost 1 base to trimming and J lost 4 bases; unmatched junction nucleotides: 12. CDR3 region: CASSLDNGILAGEYEQYF. The CDR3 DNA reads TGTGCCAGCAGCTTAGATAATGGCATACTAGCGGGGGAGTACGAGCAGTACTTC.

The gene calls are TRBV6-5 and TRBJ2-7; D is tentatively TRBD1 or TRBD2 (5 bases each). Germline values: CDR1 MNHEY, CDR2 SVGAGI. V was shortened by 7 bases and J by 6 bases, with 19 bases between the two germline ends. The CDR3 is 14 amino acids. The DNA for the CDR3 is TGTGCCAGCATCCAGGGACCAAAGGGCCGCGAGCAGTACTTC. Translating gives CASIQGPKGREQYF.

This sequence joins TRBV11-2 and TRBJ2-1; D possibly corresponds to TRBD2 (6 bases). Trimming removed 5 bases at V and 10 bases at J, with 27 bases between. CDR1 SGHAT and CDR2 FQNNGV come from the germline V gene. The CDR3 has 17 residues. CDR3 region: CASSPPSGATRAGEQFF. The CDR3 region has the DNA TGTGCCAGCAGCCCCCCCTCGGGTGCCACCCGCGCGGGGGAGCAGTTCTTC. The entire variable domain, with the rest obtained from reference TRBV11-2 and TRBJ2-1, is as follows: EAGVAQSPRYKIIEKRQSVAFWCNPISGHATLYWYQQILGQGPKLLIQFQNNGVVDDSQLPKDRFSAERLKGVDSTLKIQPAKLEDSAVYLCASSPPSGATRAGEQFFGPGTRLTVL.

The count of this clonotype is one. V is TRBV5-1 and J is TRBJ2-3; 7 bases fit TRBD2. The V gene end was trimmed by 3 bases and the J gene end by 0 bases; junction bases not matched to a gene: 7. Germline-derived CDR1 and CDR2 are SGHRS and YFSETQ. The CDR3 has 16 amino acids. As DNA, the CDR3 is TGCGCCAGCAGCTCAATGGGAGGGTCGAGCACAGATACGCAGTATTTT. Protein product: CASSSMGGSSTDTQYF.

The chain links TRBV7-9 to TRBJ2-1; D not resolved. This CDR3 comprises 14 residues. V dropped 5 bases and J dropped 3 bases, with 11 bases sitting between them. Germline V gene lookup returns CDR1 SEHNR and CDR2 FQNEAQ (reference sequence). CDR3 nucleotides: TGTGCCAGCAGCCCCCCGCCGGACTACAATGAGCAGTTCTTC. It encodes CASSPPPDYNEQFF.